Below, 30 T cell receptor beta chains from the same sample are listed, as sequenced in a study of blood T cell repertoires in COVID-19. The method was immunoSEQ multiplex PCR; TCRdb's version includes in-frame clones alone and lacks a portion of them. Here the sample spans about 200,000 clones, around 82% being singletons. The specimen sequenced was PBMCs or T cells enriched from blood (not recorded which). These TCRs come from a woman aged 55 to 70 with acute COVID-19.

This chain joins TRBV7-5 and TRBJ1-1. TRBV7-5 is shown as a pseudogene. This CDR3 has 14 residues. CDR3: CARSPRTGWTEAFF. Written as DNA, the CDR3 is TGTGCCAGAAGCCCCCGAACGGGGTGGACTGAAGCTTTCTTT.

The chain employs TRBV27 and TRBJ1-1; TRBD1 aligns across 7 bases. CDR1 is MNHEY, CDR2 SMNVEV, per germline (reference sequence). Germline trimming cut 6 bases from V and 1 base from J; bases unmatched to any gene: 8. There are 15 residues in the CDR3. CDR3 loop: CASSTQGQRNTEAFF. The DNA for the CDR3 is TGTGCCAGCAGCACCCAGGGACAGCGGAACACTGAAGCTTTCTTT.

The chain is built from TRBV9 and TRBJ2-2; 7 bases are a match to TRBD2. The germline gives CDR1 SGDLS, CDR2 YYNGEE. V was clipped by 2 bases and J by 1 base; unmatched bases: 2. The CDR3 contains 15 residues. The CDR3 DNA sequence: TGTGCCAGCAGCGTCTTAGCGGGGAACACCGGGGAGCTGTTTTTT. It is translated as CASSVLAGNTGELFF.

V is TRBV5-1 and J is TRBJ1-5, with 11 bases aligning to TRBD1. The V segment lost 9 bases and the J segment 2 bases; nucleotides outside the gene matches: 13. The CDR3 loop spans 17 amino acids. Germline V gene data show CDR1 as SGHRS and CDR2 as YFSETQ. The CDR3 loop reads CANPSGQGAVGNQPQHF. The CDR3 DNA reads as TGCGCCAATCCATCAGGACAGGGGGCTGTGGGCAATCAGCCCCAGCATTTT.

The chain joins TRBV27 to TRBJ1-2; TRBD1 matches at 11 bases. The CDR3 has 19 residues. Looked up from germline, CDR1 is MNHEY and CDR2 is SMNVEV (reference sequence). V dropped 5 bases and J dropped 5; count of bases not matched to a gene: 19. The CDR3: CASSARTGGGRGDSYGYTF. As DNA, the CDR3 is TGTGCCAGCAGTGCCCGGACAGGGGGCGGAAGGGGGGACTCGTATGGCTACACCTTC.

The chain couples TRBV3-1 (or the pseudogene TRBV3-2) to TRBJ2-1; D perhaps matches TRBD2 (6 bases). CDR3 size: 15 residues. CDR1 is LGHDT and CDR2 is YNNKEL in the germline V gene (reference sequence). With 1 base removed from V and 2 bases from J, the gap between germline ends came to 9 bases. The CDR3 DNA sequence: TGTGCCAGCAGCCAAGGGAAGCGGGCCTACAATGAGCAGTTCTTC. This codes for CASSQGKRAYNEQFF.

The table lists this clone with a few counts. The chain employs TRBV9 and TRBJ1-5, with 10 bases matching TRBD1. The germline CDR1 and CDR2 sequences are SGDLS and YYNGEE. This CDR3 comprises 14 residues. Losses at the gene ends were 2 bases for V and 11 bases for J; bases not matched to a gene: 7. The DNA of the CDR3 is TGTGCCAGCAGCGTCGGACAGGGGGGTGGGGCCCAGCATTTT. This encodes CASSVGQGGGAQHF.

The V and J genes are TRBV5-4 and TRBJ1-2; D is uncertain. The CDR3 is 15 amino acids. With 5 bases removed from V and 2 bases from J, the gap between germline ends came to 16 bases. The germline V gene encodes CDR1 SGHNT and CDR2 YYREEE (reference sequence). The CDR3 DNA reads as TGTGCCAGCAGGCCTCGACCGGGATTGAACTATGGCTACACCTTC. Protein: CASRPRPGLNYGYTF.

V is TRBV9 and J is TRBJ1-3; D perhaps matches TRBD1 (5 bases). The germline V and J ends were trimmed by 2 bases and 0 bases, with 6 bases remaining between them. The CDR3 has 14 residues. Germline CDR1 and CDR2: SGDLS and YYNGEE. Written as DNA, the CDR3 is TGTGCCAGCAGCGTTCAGGGCTCTGGAAACACCATATATTTT. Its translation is CASSVQGSGNTIYF.

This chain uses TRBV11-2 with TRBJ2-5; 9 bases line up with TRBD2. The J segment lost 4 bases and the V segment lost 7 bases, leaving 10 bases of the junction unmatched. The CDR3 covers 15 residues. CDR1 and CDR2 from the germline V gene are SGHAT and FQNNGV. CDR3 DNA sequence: TGTGCCAGCATCTTTAGCGGGAGCCTATCAGAGACCCAGTACTTC. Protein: CASIFSGSLSETQYF.

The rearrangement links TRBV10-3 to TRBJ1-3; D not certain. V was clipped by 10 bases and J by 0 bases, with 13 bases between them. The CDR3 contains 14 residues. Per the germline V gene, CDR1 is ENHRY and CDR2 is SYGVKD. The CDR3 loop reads CATREGYSGNTIYF. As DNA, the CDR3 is TGTGCCACGAGGGAGGGCTACTCTGGAAACACCATATATTTT.

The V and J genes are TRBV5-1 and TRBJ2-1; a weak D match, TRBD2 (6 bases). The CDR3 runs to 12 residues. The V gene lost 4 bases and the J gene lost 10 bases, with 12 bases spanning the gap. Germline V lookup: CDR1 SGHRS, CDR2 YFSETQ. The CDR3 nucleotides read TGCGCCAGCAGCCTCACGGAGGGGGAGCAGTTCTTC. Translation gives CASSLTEGEQFF.

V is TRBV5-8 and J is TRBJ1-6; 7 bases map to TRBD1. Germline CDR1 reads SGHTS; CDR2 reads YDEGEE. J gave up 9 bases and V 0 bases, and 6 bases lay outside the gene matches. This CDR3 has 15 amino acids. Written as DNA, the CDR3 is TGTGCCAGCAGCTTGGCCTTGACAGGGATTTCACCCCTCCACTTT. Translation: CASSLALTGISPLHF.

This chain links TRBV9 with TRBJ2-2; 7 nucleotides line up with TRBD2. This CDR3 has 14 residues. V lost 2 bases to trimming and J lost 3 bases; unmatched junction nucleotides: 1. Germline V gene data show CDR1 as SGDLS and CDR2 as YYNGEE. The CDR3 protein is CASSVRGDTGELFF. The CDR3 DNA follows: TGTGCCAGCAGCGTTCGGGGGGACACCGGGGAGCTGTTTTTT.

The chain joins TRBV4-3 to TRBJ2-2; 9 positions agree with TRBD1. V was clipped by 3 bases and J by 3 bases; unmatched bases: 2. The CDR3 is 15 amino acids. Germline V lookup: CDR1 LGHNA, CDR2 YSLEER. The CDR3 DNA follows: TGCGCCAGCAGCCAGAGGACAGGGGACACCGGGGAGCTGTTTTTT. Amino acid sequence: CASSQRTGDTGELFF.

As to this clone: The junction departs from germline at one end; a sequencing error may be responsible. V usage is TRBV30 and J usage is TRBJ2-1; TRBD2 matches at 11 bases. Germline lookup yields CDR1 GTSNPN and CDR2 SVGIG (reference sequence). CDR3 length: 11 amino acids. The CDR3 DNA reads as TGTGCCTGGAGTAAACTAGCGGGAGTAATCTTC. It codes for CAWSKLAGVIF.

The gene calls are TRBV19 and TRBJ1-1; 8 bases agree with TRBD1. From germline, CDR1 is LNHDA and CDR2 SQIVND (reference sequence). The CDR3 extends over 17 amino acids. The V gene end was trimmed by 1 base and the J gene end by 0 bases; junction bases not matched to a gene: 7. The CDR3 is CASSIGGTGLMNTEAFF. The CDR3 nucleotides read TGTGCCAGTAGTATAGGGGGGACAGGCCTTATGAACACTGAAGCTTTCTTT.

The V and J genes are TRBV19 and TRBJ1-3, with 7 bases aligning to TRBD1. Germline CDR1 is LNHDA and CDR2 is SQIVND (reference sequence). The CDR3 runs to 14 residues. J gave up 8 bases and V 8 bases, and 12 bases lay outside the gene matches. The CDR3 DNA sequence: TGTGCCAGTCGAACCGGGACAGTTCAGGACACCATATATTTT. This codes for CASRTGTVQDTIYF.

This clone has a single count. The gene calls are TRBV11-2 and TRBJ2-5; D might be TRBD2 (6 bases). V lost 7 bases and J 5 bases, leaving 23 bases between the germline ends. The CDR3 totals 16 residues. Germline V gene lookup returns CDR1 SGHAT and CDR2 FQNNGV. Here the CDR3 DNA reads TGTGCCAGCACCGCTTTGGGGACTGTGAATGGGGAGACCCAGTACTTC. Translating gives CASTALGTVNGETQYF.

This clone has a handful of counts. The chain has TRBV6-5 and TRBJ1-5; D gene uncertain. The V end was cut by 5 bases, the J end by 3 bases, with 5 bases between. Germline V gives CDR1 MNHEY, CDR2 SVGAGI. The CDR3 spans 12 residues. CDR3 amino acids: CASSNNNQPQHF. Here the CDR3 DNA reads TGTGCCAGCAGTAACAACAATCAGCCCCAGCATTTT.

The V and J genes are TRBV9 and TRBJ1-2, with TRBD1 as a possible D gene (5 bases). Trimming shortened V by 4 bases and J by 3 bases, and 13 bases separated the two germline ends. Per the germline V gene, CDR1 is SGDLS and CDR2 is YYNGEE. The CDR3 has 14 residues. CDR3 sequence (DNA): TGTGCCAGCAGCCGGACGGGGGATTACTATGGCTACACCTTC. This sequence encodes CASSRTGDYYGYTF.

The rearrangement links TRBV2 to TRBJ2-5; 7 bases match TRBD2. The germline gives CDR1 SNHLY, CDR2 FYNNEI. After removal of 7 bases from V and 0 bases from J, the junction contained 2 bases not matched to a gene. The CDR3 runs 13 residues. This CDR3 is CASIGLDQETQYF. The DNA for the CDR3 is TGTGCCAGCATCGGACTAGACCAAGAGACCCAGTACTTC.

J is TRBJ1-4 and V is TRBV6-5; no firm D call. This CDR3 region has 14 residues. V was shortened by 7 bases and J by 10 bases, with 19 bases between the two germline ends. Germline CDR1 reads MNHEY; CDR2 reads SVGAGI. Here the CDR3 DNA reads TGTGCCAGCACTGTTAACGAGCGAGGAGGAAAACTGTTTTTT. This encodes CASTVNERGGKLFF.

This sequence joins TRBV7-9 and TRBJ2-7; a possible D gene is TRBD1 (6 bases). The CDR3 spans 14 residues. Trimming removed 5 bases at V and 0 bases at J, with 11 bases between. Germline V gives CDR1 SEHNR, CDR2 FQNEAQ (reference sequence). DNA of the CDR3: TGTGCCAGCAGCCCCCGGGACACCTCCTACGAGCAGTACGTC. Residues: CASSPRDTSYEQYV.

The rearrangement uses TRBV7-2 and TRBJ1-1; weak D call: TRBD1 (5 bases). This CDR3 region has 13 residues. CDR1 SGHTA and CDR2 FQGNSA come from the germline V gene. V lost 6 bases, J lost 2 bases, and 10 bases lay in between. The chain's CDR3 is CASRRGVNTEAFF. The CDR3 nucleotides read TGTGCCAGCAGGCGGGGGGTTAACACTGAAGCTTTCTTT. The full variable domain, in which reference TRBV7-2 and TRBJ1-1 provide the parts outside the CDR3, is GAGVSQSPSNKVTEKGKDVELRCDPISGHTALYWYRQSLGQGLEFLIYFQGNSAPDKSGLPSDRFSAERTGGSVSTLTIQRTQQEDSAVYLCASRRGVNTEAFFGQGTRLTVV.

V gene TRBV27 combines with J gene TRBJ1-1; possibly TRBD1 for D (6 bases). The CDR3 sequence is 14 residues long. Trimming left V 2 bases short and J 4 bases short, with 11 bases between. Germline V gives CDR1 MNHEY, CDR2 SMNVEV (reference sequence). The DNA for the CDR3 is TGTGCCAGCAGTTTAGGGGGGGCGGGCACTGAAGCTTTCTTT. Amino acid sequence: CASSLGGAGTEAFF.

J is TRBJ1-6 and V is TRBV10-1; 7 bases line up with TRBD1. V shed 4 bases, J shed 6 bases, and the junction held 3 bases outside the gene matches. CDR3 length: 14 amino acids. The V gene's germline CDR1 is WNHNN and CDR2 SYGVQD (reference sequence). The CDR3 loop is CASSVDRVNSPLHF. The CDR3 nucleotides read TGCGCCAGCAGTGTTGACAGGGTTAATTCACCCCTCCACTTT.

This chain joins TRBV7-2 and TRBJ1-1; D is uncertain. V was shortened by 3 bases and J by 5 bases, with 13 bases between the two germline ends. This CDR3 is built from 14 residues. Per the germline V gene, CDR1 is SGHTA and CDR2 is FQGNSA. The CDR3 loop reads CASSLEWGGTEAFF. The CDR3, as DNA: TGTGCCAGCAGCTTGGAATGGGGAGGGACTGAAGCTTTCTTT.

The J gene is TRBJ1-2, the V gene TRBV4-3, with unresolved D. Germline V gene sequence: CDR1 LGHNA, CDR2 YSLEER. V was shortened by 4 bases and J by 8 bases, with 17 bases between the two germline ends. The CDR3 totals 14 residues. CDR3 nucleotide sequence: TGCGCCAGCAGCCCCGGGAAGGGAGGGTCCGGCTACACCTTC. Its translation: CASSPGKGGSGYTF.

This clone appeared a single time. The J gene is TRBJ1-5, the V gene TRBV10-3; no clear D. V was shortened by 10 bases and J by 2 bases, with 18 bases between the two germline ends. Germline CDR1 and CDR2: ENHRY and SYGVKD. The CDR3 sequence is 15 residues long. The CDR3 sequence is CATALDWGGNQPQHF. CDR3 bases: TGTGCCACCGCACTGGACTGGGGAGGCAATCAGCCCCAGCATTTT.